These T cell receptor beta chains were read from a single sample in a study of control samples from healthy donors and cancer patients. Profiling relied on immunoSEQ multiplex PCR, and the TCRdb table lists in-frame clones only, not all of them. The table has 120,000 or so clones, 87% seen once. What was sequenced was blood. These receptors were taken from a man in his 60s in good health. CDR3s include the opening cysteine and the closing phenylalanine or tryptophan. Fields, in order: clone size, V gene, J gene, D gene, CDR3 protein, CDR3 DNA. D genes are given only for firm matches. The size entry is marked missing in some rows and otherwise reads once, few, many or a size class.

clone size: NA
V gene: TRBV18
J gene: TRBJ2-6
D gene: NA
CDR3 protein: CASSPLRQADSGANVLTF
CDR3 DNA: TGTGCCAGCTCACCACTTCGACAGGCTGACTCTGGGGCCAACGTCCTGACTTTC

clone size: NA
V gene: TRBV28
J gene: TRBJ2-7
D gene: TRBD1
CDR3 protein: CASGTVYEQYF
CDR3 DNA: TGTGCCAGCGGGACAGTTTACGAGCAGTACTTC

clone size: NA
V gene: TRBV12-3/TRBV12-4
J gene: TRBJ1-6
D gene: NA
CDR3 protein: CASRSTGSSPLHF
CDR3 DNA: TGTGCCAGCAGGAGTACAGGGAGTTCACCCCTCCACTTT

clone size: NA
V gene: TRBV7-2
J gene: TRBJ1-6
D gene: TRBD1
CDR3 protein: CASSPRQGSNSPLHF
CDR3 DNA: TGTGCCAGCAGCCCCCGACAGGGCTCTAATTCACCCCTCCACTTT

clone size: NA
V gene: TRBV7-2
J gene: TRBJ2-2
D gene: NA
CDR3 protein: CASSQMGPGELFF
CDR3 DNA: TGTGCCAGCAGCCAAATGGGGCCCGGGGAGCTGTTTTTT

clone size: NA
V gene: TRBV10-3
J gene: TRBJ2-2
D gene: NA
CDR3 protein: CAISELDTGELFF
CDR3 DNA: TGTGCCATCAGTGAGTTGGACACCGGGGAGCTGTTTTTT

clone size: NA
V gene: TRBV5-5
J gene: TRBJ2-2
D gene: TRBD2
CDR3 protein: CASSILGTSGRTGELFF
CDR3 DNA: TGTGCCAGCAGCATACTCGGGACTAGCGGTCGCACCGGGGAGCTGTTTTTT

clone size: NA
V gene: TRBV11-2
J gene: TRBJ2-5
D gene: NA
CDR3 protein: CASSLVALAAGETQYF
CDR3 DNA: TGTGCCAGCAGCTTAGTTGCGCTAGCCGCCGGGGAGACCCAGTACTTC

clone size: few
V gene: TRBV20-1
J gene: TRBJ1-5
D gene: NA
CDR3 protein: CSASTPFNQPQHF
CDR3 DNA: TGCAGTGCTAGTACGCCGTTCAATCAGCCCCAGCATTTT

clone size: NA
V gene: TRBV5-1
J gene: TRBJ2-1
D gene: TRBD2
CDR3 protein: CASSLVAGGPYNEQFF
CDR3 DNA: TGCGCCAGCAGCTTGGTGGCGGGGGGCCCCTACAATGAGCAGTTCTTC

clone size: once
V gene: TRBV28
J gene: TRBJ1-4
D gene: NA
CDR3 protein: CASSLDPREGEKLFF
CDR3 DNA: TGTGCCAGCAGTTTAGATCCCAGGGAGGGCGAAAAACTGTTTTTT

clone size: few
V gene: TRBV6-2/TRBV6-3
J gene: TRBJ1-5
D gene: NA
CDR3 protein: CASSYVGLGNQPQHF
CDR3 DNA: TGTGCCAGCAGTTACGTGGGGCTCGGCAATCAGCCCCAGCATTTT

clone size: NA
V gene: TRBV18
J gene: TRBJ1-1
D gene: NA
CDR3 protein: CASSPGMGGGTEAFF
CDR3 DNA: TGTGCCAGCTCGCCAGGTATGGGGGGCGGCACTGAAGCTTTCTTT

clone size: NA
V gene: TRBV28
J gene: TRBJ1-6
D gene: NA
CDR3 protein: CASSEQVSPLHF
CDR3 DNA: TGTGCCAGCAGTGAACAGGTGTCACCCCTCCACTTT

clone size: few
V gene: TRBV28
J gene: TRBJ1-1
D gene: NA
CDR3 protein: CATALGRQNTEAFF
CDR3 DNA: TGTGCCACCGCCCTTGGCCGGCAGAACACTGAAGCTTTCTTT

clone size: NA
V gene: TRBV28
J gene: TRBJ1-2
D gene: NA
CDR3 protein: CASSLGSLSYGYTF
CDR3 DNA: TGTGCCAGCAGTTTGGGTTCTCTTTCGTATGGCTACACCTTC

clone size: NA
V gene: TRBV5-5
J gene: TRBJ1-2
D gene: TRBD1
CDR3 protein: CAFHGGTGSNFGYGYTF
CDR3 DNA: TGTGCTTTCCACGGGGGGACAGGGAGCAATTTCGGCTATGGCTACACCTTC

clone size: NA
V gene: TRBV28
J gene: TRBJ2-7
D gene: NA
CDR3 protein: CASSLSRGLNKQYF
CDR3 DNA: TGTGCCAGCAGTCTTTCTCGTGGACTAAACAAGCAGTACTTC

clone size: NA
V gene: TRBV10-3
J gene: TRBJ1-1
D gene: NA
CDR3 protein: CATRLDPEGMSEAFF
CDR3 DNA: TGTGCCACGCGACTTGACCCTGAGGGCATGAGTGAAGCTTTCTTT

clone size: NA
V gene: TRBV5-6
J gene: TRBJ1-4
D gene: NA
CDR3 protein: CASSLDRVNEKLFF
CDR3 DNA: TGTGCCAGCAGCTTGGACAGAGTCAATGAAAAACTGTTTTTT

clone size: NA
V gene: TRBV9
J gene: TRBJ1-5
D gene: NA
CDR3 protein: CASIEWGVDANGNQPQHF
CDR3 DNA: TGTGCCAGCATCGAATGGGGGGTTGACGCTAACGGCAATCAGCCCCAGCATTTT

clone size: NA
V gene: TRBV9
J gene: TRBJ2-7
D gene: NA
CDR3 protein: CASSPPAGQILSWSYEQYF
CDR3 DNA: TGTGCCAGCAGCCCGCCGGCGGGACAGATTTTAAGTTGGTCCTACGAGCAGTACTTC

clone size: NA
V gene: TRBV7-2
J gene: TRBJ1-2
D gene: NA
CDR3 protein: CASSFGRNYGYTF
CDR3 DNA: TGTGCCAGCAGCTTCGGCAGGAACTATGGCTACACCTTC

clone size: NA
V gene: TRBV7-9
J gene: TRBJ1-6
D gene: NA
CDR3 protein: CASSPRYGSPLHF
CDR3 DNA: TGTGCCAGCAGCCCCCGCTACGGTTCACCCCTCCACTTT

clone size: NA
V gene: TRBV7-7
J gene: TRBJ1-4
D gene: NA
CDR3 protein: CASSLLGGPNEKLFF
CDR3 DNA: TGTGCCAGCAGCTTACTCGGGGGACCTAATGAAAAACTGTTTTTT

clone size: NA
V gene: TRBV11-3
J gene: TRBJ1-1
D gene: TRBD1
CDR3 protein: CASSPTGGADTEAFF
CDR3 DNA: TGTGCCAGCAGCCCTACAGGGGGCGCAGACACTGAAGCTTTCTTT

clone size: NA
V gene: TRBV28
J gene: TRBJ1-5
D gene: NA
CDR3 protein: CASSSAGFRNQPQHF
CDR3 DNA: TGTGCCAGCAGCTCCGCGGGGTTTCGGAATCAGCCCCAGCATTTT

clone size: NA
V gene: TRBV6-5
J gene: TRBJ1-3
D gene: NA
CDR3 protein: CASIRTSGNTIYF
CDR3 DNA: TGTGCCAGCATTCGGACATCTGGAAACACCATATATTTT

clone size: NA
V gene: TRBV20-1
J gene: TRBJ2-7
D gene: TRBD1
CDR3 protein: CSATGAAGLNF
CDR3 DNA: TGCAGTGCAACAGGGGCGGCAGGGCTCAACTTC

clone size: NA
V gene: TRBV7-8
J gene: TRBJ1-1
D gene: NA
CDR3 protein: CASGRQMSTEAFF
CDR3 DNA: TGTGCCAGCGGACGACAGATGAGCACTGAAGCTTTCTTT

clone size: NA
V gene: TRBV6-2/TRBV6-3
J gene: TRBJ2-7
D gene: TRBD2
CDR3 protein: CASSSTGGFYEQYF
CDR3 DNA: TGTGCCAGCAGTTCCACGGGGGGTTTCTACGAGCAGTACTTC

clone size: NA
V gene: TRBV7-2
J gene: TRBJ2-3
D gene: TRBD1
CDR3 protein: CASSLGGTGVTDTQYF
CDR3 DNA: TGTGCCAGCAGCTTAGGAGGGACAGGGGTGACAGATACGCAGTATTTT

clone size: NA
V gene: TRBV4-1
J gene: TRBJ1-3
D gene: NA
CDR3 protein: CASSQDFRTYSGNTIYF
CDR3 DNA: TGCGCCAGCAGCCAAGATTTCCGGACGTACTCTGGAAACACCATATATTTT

clone size: NA
V gene: TRBV10-3
J gene: TRBJ1-4
D gene: NA
CDR3 protein: CAISVAATNEKLFF
CDR3 DNA: TGTGCCATCAGTGTGGCTGCAACTAATGAAAAACTGTTTTTT

clone size: NA
V gene: TRBV28
J gene: TRBJ1-3
D gene: NA
CDR3 protein: CASGRSNSGNTIYF
CDR3 DNA: TGTGCCAGCGGGAGAAGTAACTCTGGAAACACCATATATTTT

clone size: NA
V gene: TRBV9
J gene: TRBJ2-5
D gene: NA
CDR3 protein: CASSGGLQETQYF
CDR3 DNA: TGTGCCAGCAGCGGGGGGCTGCAAGAGACCCAGTACTTC

clone size: NA
V gene: TRBV5-5
J gene: TRBJ2-1
D gene: TRBD2
CDR3 protein: CASRLERGLQFF
CDR3 DNA: TGTGCCAGCAGGTTAGAGCGGGGCTTACAGTTCTTC

clone size: NA
V gene: TRBV7-8
J gene: TRBJ2-1
D gene: TRBD2
CDR3 protein: CASSLFRGGEQFF
CDR3 DNA: TGTGCCAGCAGCTTATTTCGGGGGGGTGAGCAGTTCTTC

clone size: few
V gene: TRBV28
J gene: TRBJ2-2
D gene: NA
CDR3 protein: CASNSPKTGNTGELFF
CDR3 DNA: TGTGCCAGCAACTCCCCCAAAACAGGGAACACCGGGGAGCTGTTTTTT

clone size: NA
V gene: TRBV3-1/TRBV3-2
J gene: TRBJ1-5
D gene: NA
CDR3 protein: CASSHRGSDQPQHF
CDR3 DNA: TGTGCCAGCAGCCACCGAGGGAGCGATCAGCCCCAGCATTTT

clone size: NA
V gene: TRBV28
J gene: TRBJ1-1
D gene: TRBD1
CDR3 protein: CASSFRQGNTEAFF
CDR3 DNA: TGTGCCAGCAGTTTCAGACAGGGAAACACTGAAGCTTTCTTT

clone size: once
V gene: TRBV19
J gene: TRBJ1-1
D gene: NA
CDR3 protein: CASSKGTNALMNTEAFF
CDR3 DNA: TGTGCCAGTAGTAAAGGGACCAACGCCCTAATGAACACTGAAGCTTTCTTT